This TCR beta chain was documented in a study of CD8 T cells in Susac syndrome. TCR beta sequencing covered blood CD8+ and CD4+ T cells. FACS enriched CD8+ TEMRA cells, while bulk CD8+ and CD4+ were negatively isolated. Germline lookup yields CDR1 SGHDT and CDR2 YYEEEE. The CDR3 spans 16 residues. Trimming cost V 0 bases and J 6 bases, with 19 bases left between them. The sample holds one count of this clonotype. Random hexamers primed reverse transcription of about 0.45 to 1 ug RNA. The immunoSEQ assay covered 54 Vbeta and 13 Jbeta segments for CDR3. TCRdb re-derived calls from the immunoSEQ multiplex PCR reads in MiXCR, one entry per CDR3 protein. The table includes some 120,000 distinct CDR3 sequences, approximately 94% detected once.

This clonotype originated in a human donor with multiple sclerosis. Material for sequencing was CD4+ T cells from PBMCs. This sequence joins TRBV5-6 and TRBJ2-7; D gene ambiguous. The CDR3 DNA reads as TGTGCCAGCAGCTTGGCCAAAGGGCGCGGTTTTCTCGAGCAGTACTTC. Protein sequence: CASSLAKGRGFLEQYF.